This T cell receptor (beta chain) emerged from a study of cytomegalovirus exposure and HLA in healthy donors (dated by TCRdb to about 2017). Some background on the complete study: In an earlier analysis of some 550 of the donors, under 300 Gb of sequence data and some 100 million unique TCR beta sequences from roughly 180 million T cells were reported. Around 320 gigabases of sequencing data and 80 million or so unique TCR sequences were included in an early release covering over 600 HLA-typed donors. Among the roughly 380 genotyped donors, 81% belonged to the genetic ancestry cluster associated with self-reported Caucasian donors. The study was designed to test whether signatures of past pathogen exposure could be identified by cataloging public T cell receptors. Using immunosequencing, the study profiled T cell repertoires from 500 to 800 subjects and related those repertoires to cytomegalovirus serostatus. In addition to the first cohort of approximately 650 subjects, a separate validation cohort of approximately 130 different subjects was used. To predict cytomegalovirus infection status, the study combined high-throughput TCR immunosequencing, statistical association of individual TCRs with disease status, and machine learning. To study patterns of TCR occurrence, a later analysis re-analyzed previously published TCR beta repertoires from hundreds of donors and added high-resolution HLA genotyping. The later analysis used no new phenotypic data to find candidate immune exposures, relying instead on TCR beta sequences and their occurrence across donors. To decide whether each TCR beta V gene segment behaved as functional or pseudogenic, an earlier analysis of some 600 of the donors relied on high-throughput TCR beta sequencing. Donor age, sex, ethnicity and CMV serostatus were collected together with the repertoire data. In a later genetic analysis, genome-wide SNP genotypes for about 60% of the 666 donors were used, and that subset was treated as a discovery cohort. All discovery cohort repertoires had been generated on a single sequencing platform. HLA typing covered class I and class II loci at four-digit resolution. Typing coverage differed by locus: A, B, C, DRB1 and DQB1 were typed in roughly 620-630 donors, DQA1 in about 510, DPA1 in 600 to 610, and DPB1 in approximately 450. Several DR-DQ haplotypes were handled as single units for association and clustering because linkage in the cohort was strong. On average, 235,054 unique TCR beta nucleotide sequences were sequenced per donor among a few hundred genotyped donors of the cohort, with roughly 18% of those sequences being non-productive.

Turning to this clone: The antigen this receptor binds is unknown. No clone much larger than this one lies a single base away; base qualities are absent.

Results and caveats for the whole study, not just this receptor: Correlated functional status among segregating V segments might reflect linkage disequilibrium, but an unknown experimental factor could not be ruled out. Cytomegalovirus status was reported to be diagnosed by the classifier with high specificity and sensitivity in both the original and validation cohorts. Immune exposure information for the cohort was limited to CMV serostatus. A later analysis found that most CMV-associated TCR beta chains appeared HLA-restricted, with HLA associations seemingly driven largely by CMV exposure. In a later genetic analysis, fewer N-insertions in productive TCRs were reported among donors in an Asian-associated ancestry cluster than the roughly 700-donor mean. Sequencing depth was assumed to be roughly uniform across donors in the presence/absence analyses, though that assumption may not hold. Because counts were too low, approximately 18 rarely observed V segments, including chromosome 9 orphons, were excluded from the earlier analysis of fewer than 650 of the donors. Compared with equally common non-associated chains, HLA-associated TCR beta chains in a later analysis were more clonally expanded and had lower generation probabilities. Three of the identified cytomegalovirus-associated TCR beta chains were confirmed in vitro to be specific for cytomegalovirus antigens. HLA typing was unavailable for some donors at each locus, so association tests used only the typed subset. A later genetic analysis associated a missense DCLRE1C variant with V-gene and J-gene trimming of TCR beta chains, and an independent cohort replicated the association. According to a later analysis, parvovirus B19, influenza, CMV and Epstein-Barr virus appeared linked to several top co-occurrence clusters. While some public TCRs were present in many individuals, most TCR sequences turned up only very rarely across donors. A group of highly shared sequence variants was considered likely to be a technical artifact of the sequencing pipeline. According to the authors, the approach could potentially be generalized to other disease states and immunological phenotypes. A further reported finding was that TCR beta sequences accurately predicted the HLA-A and HLA-B alleles for most subjects in the first cohort. In the study, 150 to 200 TCR beta chains were listed as associated with cytomegalovirus. A later analysis found that TCR association rates varied across HLA loci, with DRB1 alleles showing the most associated TCRs and HLA-C alleles the fewest. Because the 87-base-pair reads could not distinguish some IMGT-functional V segments, including TRBV6-2 and TRBV6-3, those segments were excluded. Strong co-occurrence of HLA alleles, especially DR and DQ, made assigning TCR associations to individual alleles difficult. Specific HLA alleles were associated with 15,000 to 20,000 TCR beta sequences at a false discovery rate of 0.05 in a later analysis. This cohort had only TCR beta chains sequenced, and the lack of alpha or paired-chain data limited which features could be detected. In an earlier analysis of under 600 of the donors, most TCR beta V segments were observed in productive rearrangements about 87% or about 30% of the time, broadly matching IMGT annotations.

The cohort was made up of hundreds of healthy bone marrow donors. At the time of sampling, all cohort members were nominally healthy, though unrecorded immune exposures were likely present. The donor tested CMV seropositive and was one of the 289 seropositive cohort members. A peripheral blood sample was provided by each donor, and peripheral blood mononuclear cells were used for TCR beta sequencing. Genomic DNA extraction from the blood cell samples was performed with the Qiagen DNeasy Blood Extraction Kit. CDR3 length: 17 amino acids, cysteine to phenylalanine. The sequence is cut down to CDR3 DNA, 51 bases in frame from base 1. CDR1 is given as SGHRS and CDR2 as YFSETQ, both from the germline V gene. V ends up 1 base short and J 1 base short, with an unmatched junction base count of 7. The method behind the library was the immunoSEQ multiplex PCR assay. For the multiplex PCR, a mixture combining 60 forward primers for TCR Vbeta segments and 13 reverse primers for TCR Jbeta segments was used. The CDR3 region of rearranged TCR beta genes was amplified from genomic DNA by a multiplex PCR assay. Amplified TCR beta libraries were sequenced as 87-base-pair reads on the Illumina HiSeq System. The original pipeline was this. A later analysis tallied roughly 76 million unique TCR beta chains across the approximately 670 repertoires, and about 10 million of those chains were shared by two or more donors. To remove PCR and sequencing errors, raw reads were error-corrected and collapsed into unique sequences using a nearest-neighbor algorithm that merged closely related sequences. Alignment of CDR3 sequences to IMGT reference sequences was used to assign V, D and J gene segments. For a sequence to be retained, at least a six-nucleotide match to both a V gene segment and a J gene segment was required. A rearrangement counted as productive if the CDR3 had no stop codons and remained in frame with V and J, and every other rearrangement counted as non-productive. CDR3 was defined according to IMGT convention as the region running from the second conserved V-encoded cysteine to the conserved J-encoded phenylalanine. The earlier analysis of about 590 of the donors excluded sequences that lacked an unambiguous match to a single V gene segment. An earlier analysis of some 500 of the donors classified V segments as functional when productive rearrangements were above 56.7% and as segregating when the standard deviation between donors was above 5%. A statistical classification framework was built to diagnose cytomegalovirus status from the catalog of TCR beta chain sequences. In a later analysis, TCR nucleotide sequences were compared against IMGT/GENE-DB human TR gene sequences so that V and J genes could be assigned. The TCRdist pipeline was used in a later analysis to assign CDR3 sequences and most-parsimonious VDJ recombination scenarios. In a later analysis, each TCR beta chain was defined by its CDR3 amino acid sequence together with its V-gene family, and reads without a unique V-gene family were excluded. To address suspected cross-contamination and a sequencing artifact, a later analysis removed several hundred highly shared, low-generation-probability nucleotide sequences. In a later analysis, a clonal expansion index was calculated for each public chain from normalized within-repertoire ranks of inferred template counts. In a later analysis, generation probabilities were computed with a VDJ recombination model fitted to out-of-frame rearrangements, and the resulting probabilities were checked against IGoR. In a later analysis, TCR-TCR, TCR-HLA and TCR-CMV co-occurrence was scored with hypergeometric tests, and a repertoire-size bias correction was applied to TCR pairs. False discovery rates were estimated in a later analysis by permuting HLA or CMV assignments 20 times. In a later analysis, co-occurring TCRs were grouped with DBSCAN, and TCRdist sequence similarity was added when clustering was performed within HLA-allele-positive subsets. For co-occurrence clustering, repertoires with fewer than 30,000 or more than 120,000 public chains were excluded, along with four to six repertoires with anomalous nucleotide sharing. TCRdb provides this immuneACCESS table in a form limited to in-frame rearrangements. Some clones are lacking; in checked studies, under half of them reflect an unresolved V gene, and why the rest are absent is not known. That table is the source of V, J and clone size, and D and trimming were worked out from the DNA. A total of around 90,000 clones appear in this sample, about four fifths of them only once. The ten biggest clones cover approximately 3.4% of the sample.

The sample was PBMCs. The sequence was obtained from a male donor in good health and CMV-seropositive. The sequence links TRBV5-1 to TRBJ2-2; 7 bases in the junction line up with TRBD1. The nucleotides are TGCGCCAGCAGCTTGAGGGACAGACCTCGGAACACCGGGGAGCTGTTTTTT. Translated, it reads CASSLRDRPRNTGELFF.